This T cell receptor beta chain was sequenced during a study of cytomegalovirus exposure and HLA in healthy donors. As for the study in general: An earlier analysis identified 117 million unique TCR beta sequences in 150 million to 200 million T cells.

60 Vbeta and 13 Jbeta primers were used in PCR. TCRdb keeps only in-frame clones here, not all; method: immunoSEQ multiplex PCR. The data show under 200,000 clones, 81% seen once. Study results and limitations: Accurate prediction of most subjects' HLA-A and HLA-B alleles from TCR beta sequences was reported. Sequencing depth roughly uniform across donors was assumed in presence/absence analyses. When a later analysis was performed, an Asian-associated ancestry cluster reportedly had fewer N-insertions than the roughly 730-donor mean.

A remark on this clone: Its cognate antigen is unknown.

Germline V gene sequence: CDR1 SGHAT, CDR2 FQNNGV. J gave up 4 bases and V 3 bases, and 2 bases lay outside the gene matches. This CDR3 has 13 residues. The sample was PBMCs. The TCR comes from a woman under 30 in good health and CMV-seropositive. The rearrangement joins TRBV11-2 to TRBJ2-7, with TRBD2 matching 8 bases. This chain's CDR3 is CASSLGLVYEQYF. The CDR3 DNA is TGTGCCAGCAGCTTGGGACTAGTGTACGAGCAGTACTTC.